This passage covers 2 T cell receptor beta chains from one sample sequenced in a study of T cells in Graves' hyperthyroidism and ophthalmopathy. Researchers amplified the TCR beta CDR3 regions from RNA transcripts. With the HTBI primer set, the TCR CDR3 went through a first round of RT-PCR. TCRdb ran MiXCR on the multiplex PCR reads and lists one entry per CDR3 protein. Of about 480,000 distinct CDR3 sequences in the sample, under 15% were seen once. The specimen sequenced was blood. Source of these receptors: a woman younger than 30 with Graves' hyperthyroidism.

This clonotype has at least ten counts. This chain connects TRBV2 to TRBJ1-1; D is unclear. The CDR3 is made up of 13 amino acids. Germline V gene data show CDR1 as SNHLY and CDR2 as FYNNEI. The V end was cut by 6 bases, the J end by 6 bases, with 14 bases between. CDR3 sequence reads: CASSADPPAEAFF. CDR3 in DNA: TGTGCCAGCAGCGCTGACCCTCCGGCTGAAGCTTTCTTT. The full variable domain, with the rest looked up from reference TRBV2 and TRBJ1-1, is EPEVTQTPSHQVTQMGQEVILRCVPISNHLYFYWYRQILGQKVEFLVSFYNNEISEKSEIFDDQFSVERPDGSNFTLKIRSTKLEDSAMYFCASSADPPAEAFFGQGTRLTVV.

This clonotype was detected a few times. The CDR3 region has the DNA TGTGCCAGCAGTTTAGGGGTAGGTGAGCAGTACGTC. Amino acids: CASSLGVGEQYV. The chain combines TRBV12-3 or TRBV12-4 with TRBJ2-1, with D hard to call. Gene TRBJ2-7 matches the end of the DNA better, so the J call may be wrong. The CDR3 runs to 12 residues.